This entry concerns a single TCR beta chain. The data are from a study of T-cell memory formation after mild COVID-19. The CDR3 spans 16 residues. Germline V gene lookup returns CDR1 SGHAT and CDR2 FQNNGV. V lost 5 bases and J lost 6; bases outside the gene matches: 12. TCRdb reprocessed the 5' RACE reads via MiXCR and lists one record per CDR3 protein. Counted here are around 370,000 distinct CDR3 sequences, around 21% occurring once; the ten biggest clones make up approximately 12%. The V and J genes are TRBV11-2 and TRBJ2-5; 10 bases align to TRBD1. The receptor's source is an adult woman who had mild COVID-19 (a few samples of this study predate the infection). Cell type and time point are not known. What was sequenced was PBMCs or a T cell subset sorted from them (not recorded which). Written as DNA, the CDR3 is TGTGCCAGCAGCCGTACCGGGACAGGGGCACGGAAGACCCAGTACTTC. Its protein is CASSRTGTGARKTQYF.